Below, 19 T cell receptor beta chains from the same sample are listed, as sequenced in a study of post-analysis software for immune sequencing data. Study conclusions and caveats: Patients carried a handful of TRBV segments more frequently than controls did, and TRBV5-6, TRBV5-1 and TRBV20-1 were among them.

The antigens for these receptors are not known. Unique molecular identifiers were built into the TCR beta cDNA libraries. TCRdb itself ran the PCR reads through MiXCR, one entry per CDR3 protein. This table holds about 200,000 distinct CDR3 sequences, roughly 30% found once. Sequenced input: blood. These receptors came from a girl under 18 with multiple sclerosis.

The V call is TRBV5-1, the J call TRBJ2-3, with D perhaps being TRBD1 or TRBD2 (6 bases each). With 10 bases removed from V and 5 bases from J, the gap between germline ends came to 14 bases. The CDR3 runs 12 residues. Germline V lookup: CDR1 SGHRS, CDR2 YFSETQ. The CDR3 is CAARQEGDTQYF. CDR3 DNA: TGCGCCGCCCGACAGGAGGGAGATACGCAGTATTTT.

The rearrangement links TRBV7-3 to TRBJ2-3; TRBD2 might be the D (6 bases). The CDR3 loop spans 16 amino acids. CDR1 is SGHTA and CDR2 is FQGTGA in the germline V gene. V was shortened by 2 bases and J by 2 bases, with 14 bases between the two germline ends. The CDR3 protein is CASSLGLRGNTDTQYF. The CDR3 coding sequence is TGTGCCAGCAGCTTAGGCTTGCGGGGCAACACAGATACGCAGTATTTT. Filled out from reference TRBV7-3 and TRBJ2-3, the complete variable domain reads GAGVSQTPSNKVTEKGKYVELRCDPISGHTALYWYRQSLGQGPEFLIYFQGTGAADDSGLPNDRFFAVRPEGSVSTLKIQRTERGDSAVYLCASSLGLRGNTDTQYFGPGTRLTVL.

The V and J genes are TRBV7-9 and TRBJ1-1; no clear D gene. Trimming removed 7 bases at V and 8 bases at J, with 14 bases between. From germline, CDR1 is SEHNR and CDR2 FQNEAQ (reference sequence). The CDR3 is 12 residues long. The CDR3 DNA sequence: TGTGCCAGCACCCCGAGTTGGGCCGAAGCTTTCTTT. Its protein is CASTPSWAEAFF.

For this clonotype: A read error may explain this, as a much larger clone is one base away. The chain combines TRBV12-5 with TRBJ2-1; D is undetermined. The CDR3 length is 14 residues. The V end was cut by 7 bases, the J end by 5 bases, with 15 bases between. Germline assignment: CDR1 LGHNT and CDR2 FRNRAP. The CDR3 reads CASAPVMVDNEQFF. CDR3 DNA: TGTGCTAGTGCCCCCGTTATGGTAGACAATGAGCAGTTCTTC. Together with reference TRBV12-5 and TRBJ2-1, the CDR3 gives the full variable domain: DARVTQTPRHKVTEMGQEVTMRCQPILGHNTVFWYRQTMMQGLELLAYFRNRAPLDDSGMPKDRFSAEMPDATLATLKIQPSEPRDSAVYFCASAPVMVDNEQFFGPGTRLTVL.

This clonotype turned up a few times. It may be a read error: a sequence one base away is much more abundant. The chain links TRBV18 to TRBJ2-7, with TRBD1 as a possible D gene (7 bases). CDR1 is KGHSH, CDR2 LQKENI, per germline. V lost 6 bases and J lost 5, with 14 bases in between. The CDR3 has 13 amino acids. The CDR3 region is CASSPQGGDEQYF. CDR3 coding DNA: TGTGCCAGCTCCCCTCAGGGGGGCGACGAGCAGTACTTC.

This clonotype came up many times. This chain joins TRBV5-1 and TRBJ2-7, with 8 positions matching TRBD1. Germline V lookup: CDR1 SGHRS, CDR2 YFSETQ. The CDR3 spans 13 residues. The trim removed 4 bases at V and 3 bases at J, leaving 3 bases unmatched. The CDR3 loop reads CASSNGQGYEQYF. CDR3 in DNA: TGCGCCAGCAGCAACGGACAGGGCTACGAGCAGTACTTC.

The genes are TRBV2 and TRBJ2-2, with 9 bases that match TRBD1. The trim removed 6 bases at V and 7 bases at J, leaving 3 bases unmatched. CDR1 SNHLY and CDR2 FYNNEI come from the germline V gene. This CDR3 is 13 amino acids long. This CDR3 reads CASRQGAGGELFF. Here the CDR3 DNA reads TGTGCCAGCAGACAGGGGGCGGGCGGGGAGCTGTTTTTT. The full variable domain, completed using reference TRBV2 and TRBJ2-2, is EPEVTQTPSHQVTQMGQEVILRCVPISNHLYFYWYRQILGQKVEFLVSFYNNEISEKSEIFDDQFSVERPDGSNFTLKIRSTKLEDSAMYFCASRQGAGGELFFGEGSRLTVL.

This clonotype was found many times. This chain connects TRBV12-3 or TRBV12-4 to TRBJ2-7; 7 bases align to TRBD1. This CDR3 has 14 residues. V lost 6 bases, J lost 3 bases, and 8 bases stayed unmatched. The CDR3 sequence: CASRKTGVGYEQYF. The CDR3 DNA follows: TGTGCCAGCAGGAAAACAGGGGTCGGCTACGAGCAGTACTTC.

The chain joins TRBV29-1 to TRBJ2-3, with 8 positions matching TRBD2. This CDR3 is 14 amino acids long. V lost 8 bases to trimming and J lost 5 bases; unmatched junction nucleotides: 12. Germline CDR1 and CDR2: SQVTM and ANQGSEA. The CDR3 region is CSLVRGGQVDTQYF. CDR3 nucleotide sequence: TGCAGCCTTGTCCGGGGGGGCCAGGTAGATACGCAGTATTTT.

In the case of this clonotype: Given a much more abundant clone one base away, this may be a read error. This chain connects TRBV20-1 to TRBJ1-6; D gene unclear. CDR3 length: 14 residues. Germline V gene data show CDR1 as DFQATT and CDR2 as SNEGSKA (reference sequence). In nucleotides, the CDR3 is TGCAGTGCTGGAGATTCCCAGGTAGATTCACCCCTCCACTTT. Amino acids: CSAGDSQVDSPLHF.

The J gene is TRBJ2-5, the V gene TRBV2; no reliable D call. The DNA end is a closer match to TRBJ2-7, so the J assignment may be wrong. The CDR3 runs 11 residues. Germline V gene sequence: CDR1 SNHLY, CDR2 FYNNEI. The CDR3 is CASSVRYEQYF. The CDR3 DNA reads TGTGCCAGCAGTGTGAGGTACGAGCAGTACTTC.

The genes are TRBV30 and TRBJ2-1, with D maybe TRBD2 (7 bases). Trimming removed 3 bases from V and 5 bases from J, with 14 bases in between. Germline CDR1 and CDR2: GTSNPN and SVGIG (reference sequence). This CDR3 has 14 amino acids. In nucleotides, the CDR3 is TGTGCCTGGAGCGGAGGGGGGGCGGACAATGAGCAGTTCTTC. Its protein is CAWSGGGADNEQFF.

The chain links TRBV20-1 to TRBJ2-7; D is ambiguous. V dropped 1 base and J dropped 3 bases, with 4 bases sitting between them. CDR1 DFQATT and CDR2 SNEGSKA come from the germline V gene (reference sequence). The CDR3 is 11 residues long. The CDR3 region has the DNA TGCAGTGCTAGAGCTAGCTACGAGCAGTACTTC. Residues: CSARASYEQYF.

In its sample, this clonotype was seen a few times. This chain joins TRBV3-1 and TRBJ2-5; 7 nucleotides agree with TRBD1. This CDR3 has 15 amino acids. V dropped 4 bases and J dropped 1; count of bases not matched to a gene: 6. Germline loops: CDR1 LGHDT, CDR2 YNNKEL (reference sequence). CDR3 region: CASSPRTGSQETQYF. The CDR3, as DNA: TGTGCCAGCAGCCCACGGACAGGATCCCAAGAGACCCAGTACTTC.

This clonotype came up a few times. A read error may explain this, as a much larger clone is one base away. The chain combines TRBV29-1 with TRBJ2-1; 7 bases align to TRBD1. The CDR3 has 13 amino acids. CDR1 is SQVTM and CDR2 is ANQGSEA in the germline V gene. The V and J ends lost 8 bases and 2 bases, in that order; junction bases with no gene match: 6. Here the CDR3 reads CSIRGTPYNEQFF. For the CDR3, the DNA is TGCAGCATCAGGGGGACGCCCTACAATGAGCAGTTCTTC.

This clonotype was found many times. The chain has TRBV20-1 and TRBJ2-1, with 7 bases lining up with TRBD1. Trimming removed 6 bases from V and 3 bases from J; junction bases left unmatched: 14. This CDR3 contains 16 residues. Germline V gives CDR1 DFQATT, CDR2 SNEGSKA (reference sequence). CDR3 amino acids: CSARPRQGVVYNEQFF. CDR3 DNA: TGCAGTGCGCGTCCCAGGCAGGGGGTGGTCTACAATGAGCAGTTCTTC.

V usage is TRBV5-6 and J usage is TRBJ1-5, with no clear D. V was trimmed by 1 base and J by 1 base, leaving 6 bases between them. This CDR3 has 14 residues. The germline V gene encodes CDR1 SGHDT and CDR2 YYEEEE. For the CDR3, the DNA is TGTGCCAGCAGCTTGTTTAGGAGCAATCAGCCCCAGCATTTT. It is translated as CASSLFRSNQPQHF.

This clonotype was seen a handful of times. For the CDR3, the DNA is TGTGCCAGCAGAGACACCGTGAACACTGAAGCTTTCTTT. This codes for CASRDTVNTEAFF. V usage is TRBV27 and J usage is TRBJ1-1; no firm D call. Trimming stripped 6 bases from V and 0 bases from J, with 8 bases between. Germline V CDR1 and CDR2: MNHEY, SMNVEV (reference sequence). The CDR3 is made up of 13 amino acids.

As for this clonotype: This clone may be a read error of a much larger clone one base away. The chain carries TRBV5-1 and TRBJ2-4, with a tentative D call TRBD2 (6 bases). Judging by the DNA end, TRBJ2-7 fits better; the J call may be wrong. The CDR3 runs 15 residues. CDR1 and CDR2 from the germline V gene are SGHRS and YFSETQ. The CDR3 coding sequence is TGCGCCAGCAGCTCATCTGAGCGGGCCCTCTACGAGCAGTACTTC. This gives the protein CASSSSERALYEQYF.